The 23 T cell receptor beta chains below all came from one sample that was sequenced in a study of blood T cells in healthy people across ages. For the second PCR, which ran for about 7 to 11 cycles, a sample-barcoded 5' primer and a J-beta primer mix were used. TCRdb called the 5' RACE reads again in MiXCR, with one record for every CDR3 protein. Of about 1.4 million distinct CDR3 sequences detected, 59% appear once; the ten largest clones hold over 5%. Specimen: blood. Receptor source: a man aged 18-30 years in good health.

The genes are TRBV12-3 or TRBV12-4 and TRBJ1-2, with D perhaps matching TRBD1 (5 bases). Trimming left V 1 base short and J 7 bases short, with 13 bases between. The CDR3 extends over 14 amino acids. The CDR3 bases are TGTGCCAGCAGTTTAGATGCCCAGGGCGGTGGCTACACCTTC. It codes for CASSLDAQGGGYTF.

The table lists this clonotype with a count of one. This rearrangement joins TRBV27 to TRBJ2-7; perhaps D is TRBD1 or TRBD2 (6 bases each). CDR3 length equals 14 residues. Per the germline V gene, CDR1 is MNHEY and CDR2 is SMNVEV (reference sequence). Trimming pared 7 bases from V and 2 bases from J, leaving 15 bases between. CDR3 in DNA: TGTGCCAGCACCCCCAAGGGGGGAACCTACGAGCAGTACTTC. It translates to CASTPKGGTYEQYF.

This chain connects TRBV20-1 to TRBJ2-7; the match to TRBD1 covers 10 bases. Germline CDR1 DFQATT, CDR2 SNEGSKA (reference sequence). The trim removed 8 bases at V and 1 base at J, leaving 8 bases unmatched. The CDR3 is made up of 14 amino acids. This chain's CDR3 is CSTMPGQGSYEQYF. CDR3 in DNA: TGCAGTACCATGCCGGGACAGGGGTCCTACGAGCAGTACTTC.

The chain is built from TRBV20-1 and TRBJ1-1; perhaps TRBD1 as D (5 bases). V was trimmed by 6 bases and J by 1 base, leaving 18 bases between them. The CDR3 runs to 15 residues. Germline loops: CDR1 DFQATT, CDR2 SNEGSKA (reference sequence). The CDR3 DNA sequence: TGCAGTGCCCACCCTGGGGGACCCGAGAACACTGAAGCTTTCTTT. This gives the protein CSAHPGGPENTEAFF.

This clonotype showed up just once. For the CDR3, the DNA is TGTGCCAGCAGGAGGGACAGGGACACTGAAGCTTTCTTT. It is translated as CASRRDRDTEAFF. The chain uses TRBV7-9 and TRBJ1-1; 9 bases match TRBD1. CDR3 length: 13 amino acids. CDR1 SEHNR and CDR2 FQNEAQ come from the germline V gene (reference sequence). With V trimmed by 6 bases and J by 3 bases, 2 bases remained unmatched. Full variable domain (missing parts from reference TRBV7-9 and TRBJ1-1): DTGVSQNPRHKITKRGQNVTFRCDPISEHNRLYWYRQTLGQGPEFLTYFQNEAQLEKSRLLSDRFSAERPKGSFSTLEIQRTEQGDSAMYLCASRRDRDTEAFFGQGTRLTVV.

This clonotype turned up a few times. The rearrangement links TRBV4-1 to TRBJ2-4; the match to TRBD1 covers 7 bases. The DNA end is more similar to TRBJ2-7, so the J call may be wrong. The CDR3 runs 13 residues. CDR1 MGHRA and CDR2 YSYEKL come from the germline V gene. In nucleotides, the CDR3 is TGCGCCAGCAGCCCATTACAGGGGCTCGAGCAGTACTTC. It encodes CASSPLQGLEQYF.

The chain has TRBV29-1 and TRBJ2-3; TRBD1 agrees at 7 bases. The germline V gene has CDR1 SQVTM and CDR2 ANQGSEA. There are 17 residues in the CDR3. V lost 0 bases to trimming and J lost 2 bases; unmatched junction nucleotides: 11. The CDR3 region is CSVEDYLGTDATDTQYF. The CDR3 DNA reads TGCAGCGTTGAAGACTACCTCGGGACAGATGCCACAGATACGCAGTATTTT.

This chain joins TRBV29-1 and TRBJ1-2, with D possibly TRBD1 on 5 matching bases. The CDR3 is made up of 13 amino acids. CDR1 and CDR2 from the germline V gene are SQVTM and ANQGSEA. Trimming removed 5 bases at V and 6 bases at J, with 16 bases between. The CDR3 protein is CSVILGASDGYTF. CDR3 DNA: TGCAGCGTTATCCTAGGGGCGAGTGATGGCTACACCTTC.

The chain couples TRBV14 to TRBJ2-1, with D unclear. In germline, CDR1 is SGHDN, CDR2 FVKESK. This CDR3 has 16 amino acids. Trimming removed 0 bases at V and 0 bases at J, with 9 bases between. This chain's CDR3 is CASSQDVSNSYNEQFF. The DNA for the CDR3 is TGTGCCAGCAGCCAAGATGTCAGCAACTCCTACAATGAGCAGTTCTTC.

This chain uses TRBV7-2 with TRBJ2-7; 9 bases are shared with TRBD2. CDR3 length: 14 amino acids. Per germline, CDR1 SGHTA and CDR2 FQGNSA. V dropped 5 bases and J dropped 5; count of bases not matched to a gene: 7. The CDR3 DNA reads as TGTGCCAGCAGCGTTGAGACTAGCGGCCACGAGCAGTACTTC. Protein sequence: CASSVETSGHEQYF. The complete variable domain, with remaining parts taken from reference TRBV7-2 and TRBJ2-7, reads GAGVSQSPSNKVTEKGKDVELRCDPISGHTALYWYRQSLGQGLEFLIYFQGNSAPDKSGLPSDRFSAERTGGSVSTLTIQRTQQEDSAVYLCASSVETSGHEQYFGPGTRLTVT.

This clonotype was seen a handful of times. The J gene is TRBJ2-5, the V gene TRBV6-5, with D perhaps TRBD1 (6 bases). The CDR3 consists of 15 residues. Germline V gives CDR1 MNHEY, CDR2 SVGAGI. Trimming took off 0 bases at V and 2 bases at J, with 10 bases between the two ends. The CDR3 here is CASSYSDRHQETQYF. The CDR3 DNA reads TGTGCCAGCAGTTACTCGGACAGACATCAAGAGACCCAGTACTTC.

The CDR3 bases are TGCAGTGCTCCCCCGGTTACCTCCTACAATGAGCAGTACTTC. It codes for CSAPPVTSYNEQYF. This chain links TRBV20-1 with TRBJ2-1; D is unresolved. The J call is in doubt because the DNA end fits TRBJ2-7 better. Looked up from germline, CDR1 is DFQATT and CDR2 is SNEGSKA (reference sequence). This CDR3 spans 14 amino acids.

The chain couples TRBV20-1 to TRBJ2-6; D not resolved. The CDR3 has 14 amino acids. The V and J ends lost 3 bases and 4 bases respectively, with 10 bases between them. CDR1 is DFQATT, CDR2 SNEGSKA, per germline (reference sequence). For the CDR3, the DNA is TGCAGTGCTAGTCTGGGTAAAGGGGCCAACGTCCTGACTTTC. Translated: CSASLGKGANVLTF.

J is TRBJ2-5 and V is TRBV25-1; 7 positions agree with TRBD1. This CDR3 region has 17 residues. In germline, CDR1 is MGHDK, CDR2 SYGVNS. Germline trimming cut 4 bases from V and 0 bases from J; bases unmatched to any gene: 11. The CDR3 nucleotides read TGTGCCAGCAGTGGGAAACAGGGGCCGAATAACCAAGAGACCCAGTACTTC. As protein: CASSGKQGPNNQETQYF.

This clonotype occurred once. The chain couples TRBV20-1 to TRBJ1-5; a possible D gene is TRBD1 (6 bases). V shed 7 bases and J shed 10 bases, with 17 bases lying between them. This CDR3 has 12 amino acids. The germline V gene has CDR1 DFQATT and CDR2 SNEGSKA (reference sequence). This CDR3 is CSVPGAGVPQHF. The CDR3 DNA follows: TGCAGTGTCCCGGGGGCAGGTGTCCCCCAGCATTTT.

In its sample, this clonotype was seen once. The chain combines TRBV2 with TRBJ1-1, with D tentatively TRBD1 (5 bases). The germline V gene has CDR1 SNHLY and CDR2 FYNNEI. With 8 bases removed from V and 0 bases from J, the gap between germline ends came to 10 bases. The CDR3 runs to 13 residues. The CDR3 DNA is TGTGCCAGCGGTCGGGGGATGAACACTGAAGCTTTCTTT. This translates into CASGRGMNTEAFF.

J is TRBJ1-5 and V is TRBV27; no clear D. Trimming left V 0 bases short and J 0 bases short, with 9 bases between. The length of the CDR3 is 16 residues. Germline V lookup: CDR1 MNHEY, CDR2 SMNVEV (reference sequence). CDR3 residues: CASSLSGTYSNQPQHF. CDR3 bases: TGTGCCAGCAGTTTATCGGGCACCTATAGCAATCAGCCCCAGCATTTT.

The chain couples TRBV5-1 to TRBJ2-1; 12 bases agree with TRBD2. The CDR3 is 19 amino acids. Unmatched junction bases numbered 19, after V lost 4 bases and J lost 8 bases. Germline V gene sequence: CDR1 SGHRS, CDR2 YFSETQ. As DNA, the CDR3 is TGCGCCAGCAGCCCATGGTGGTCTAGCGGGGGGGCAGGGTTCCATGAGCAGTTCTTC. It codes for CASSPWWSSGGAGFHEQFF. Looking up the rest from reference TRBV5-1 and TRBJ2-1 gives the full variable domain: KAGVTQTPRYLIKTRGQQVTLSCSPISGHRSVSWYQQTPGQGLQFLFEYFSETQRNKGNFPGRFSGRQFSNSRSEMNVSTLELGDSALYLCASSPWWSSGGAGFHEQFFGPGTRLTVL.

The chain couples TRBV7-2 to TRBJ1-2; 7 bases match TRBD1. Trimming at V came to 5 bases and at J to 8 bases, leaving 23 bases not matched to a gene. The CDR3 extends over 18 amino acids. The germline V gene has CDR1 SGHTA and CDR2 FQGNSA. The CDR3 DNA is TGTGCCAGCAGCATGCGGTGGGAAGACAGGGAGAGAAAGAAAGGCTACACCTTC. Translating gives CASSMRWEDRERKKGYTF.

This clonotype was observed a few times. J is TRBJ2-3 and V is TRBV7-2, with a tentative D call TRBD2 (6 bases). The CDR3 has 15 amino acids. The V gene lost 5 bases and the J gene lost 6 bases, with 18 bases spanning the gap. The V gene's germline CDR1 is SGHTA and CDR2 FQGNSA. The DNA for the CDR3 is TGTGCCAGCAGCCCCCAAAGCGGGCTGGGTGATACGCAGTATTTT. Translating gives CASSPQSGLGDTQYF.

Of note for this clonotype: The conserved closing phenylalanine or tryptophan is absent in this CDR3, likely reflecting a read error. The V call is TRBV6-6, the J call TRBJ1-2; 11 bases map to TRBD1. V lost 6 bases, J lost 4 bases, and 7 bases stayed unmatched. The CDR3 covers 15 residues. Germline CDR1 MNHNY, CDR2 SVGAGI (reference sequence). CDR3 amino acids: CASSGQGAKGYGYTV. In DNA form, the CDR3 reads TGTGCCAGCAGCGGACAGGGGGCGAAAGGCTATGGCTACACCGTC.

This clonotype turned up a few times. The rearrangement joins TRBV5-5 to TRBJ1-2; 12 bases are shared with TRBD1. The length of the CDR3 is 15 residues. J lost 5 bases, V lost 4 bases, and 6 bases had no gene match. Germline V lookup: CDR1 SGHKS, CDR2 YYEKEE (reference sequence). The CDR3 sequence: CASSPQGQGAYGYTF. The CDR3 DNA sequence: TGTGCCAGCAGCCCCCAGGGACAGGGGGCGTATGGCTACACCTTC.

V and J are TRBV10-3 and TRBJ2-7; 8 bases are shared with TRBD2. The DNA end is more similar to TRBJ2-5, so the J call may be wrong. The CDR3 contains 16 residues. Germline V gene data show CDR1 as ENHRY and CDR2 as SYGVKD. The CDR3 spells CAISAEDGRARETQYF. The CDR3 region has the DNA TGTGCCATCAGTGCCGAGGACGGGAGGGCTCGGGAGACCCAGTACTTC.